The clone carrying this T cell receptor beta chain was detected only once. Its target is not known. CDR1 MGHRA and CDR2 YSYEKL come from the germline V gene. Trimming took off 0 bases at V and 1 base at J, with 13 bases between the two ends. The CDR3 sequence is 17 residues long. TCR beta cDNA libraries included unique molecular identifiers. Via MiXCR, TCRdb re-called the PCR reads, giving one row per CDR3 protein. The sample lists 450,000 to 700,000 distinct CDR3 sequences, roughly 40% occurring once. This entry belongs to a study of post-analysis software for immune sequencing data. Study at large: Included courses were relapsing-remitting and secondary progressive multiple sclerosis; progressive-relapsing multiple sclerosis was also included.

Findings and limits, study-wide: Significantly lower normalized Chao1 diversity was found in patients with multiple sclerosis relative to controls. Compared with controls, patients had more of about five TRBV segments, including TRBV5-6, TRBV5-1 and TRBV20-1. F measure showed strong co-clustering of same-batch samples.

The chain is built from TRBV4-1 and TRBJ2-1; tentatively, D is TRBD1 (6 bases). This TCR came from a girl under 18 with multiple sclerosis. The sample consisted of blood. CDR3 DNA: TGCGCCAGCAGCCAAGATCGGGACATTTCATCCTACAATGAGCAGTTCTTC. Residues: CASSQDRDISSYNEQFF.